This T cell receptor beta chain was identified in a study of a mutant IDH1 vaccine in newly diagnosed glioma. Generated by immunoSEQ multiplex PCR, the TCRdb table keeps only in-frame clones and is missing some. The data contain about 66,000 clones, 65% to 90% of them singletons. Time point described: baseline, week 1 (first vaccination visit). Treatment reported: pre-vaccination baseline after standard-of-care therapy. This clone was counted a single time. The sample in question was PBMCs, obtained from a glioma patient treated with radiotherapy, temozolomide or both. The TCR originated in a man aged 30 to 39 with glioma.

DNA for the CDR3: TGCGCCAGCAGCAAACCCGGGACAGGGACAGGGCAGCCCCAGCATTTT. Encoded protein: CASSKPGTGTGQPQHF. V usage is TRBV4-1 and J usage is TRBJ1-5; TRBD1 matches 9 bases. Germline CDR1 reads MGHRA; CDR2 reads YSYEKL. The V gene end was trimmed by 5 bases and the J gene end by 7 bases; junction bases not matched to a gene: 12. This CDR3 has 16 residues.